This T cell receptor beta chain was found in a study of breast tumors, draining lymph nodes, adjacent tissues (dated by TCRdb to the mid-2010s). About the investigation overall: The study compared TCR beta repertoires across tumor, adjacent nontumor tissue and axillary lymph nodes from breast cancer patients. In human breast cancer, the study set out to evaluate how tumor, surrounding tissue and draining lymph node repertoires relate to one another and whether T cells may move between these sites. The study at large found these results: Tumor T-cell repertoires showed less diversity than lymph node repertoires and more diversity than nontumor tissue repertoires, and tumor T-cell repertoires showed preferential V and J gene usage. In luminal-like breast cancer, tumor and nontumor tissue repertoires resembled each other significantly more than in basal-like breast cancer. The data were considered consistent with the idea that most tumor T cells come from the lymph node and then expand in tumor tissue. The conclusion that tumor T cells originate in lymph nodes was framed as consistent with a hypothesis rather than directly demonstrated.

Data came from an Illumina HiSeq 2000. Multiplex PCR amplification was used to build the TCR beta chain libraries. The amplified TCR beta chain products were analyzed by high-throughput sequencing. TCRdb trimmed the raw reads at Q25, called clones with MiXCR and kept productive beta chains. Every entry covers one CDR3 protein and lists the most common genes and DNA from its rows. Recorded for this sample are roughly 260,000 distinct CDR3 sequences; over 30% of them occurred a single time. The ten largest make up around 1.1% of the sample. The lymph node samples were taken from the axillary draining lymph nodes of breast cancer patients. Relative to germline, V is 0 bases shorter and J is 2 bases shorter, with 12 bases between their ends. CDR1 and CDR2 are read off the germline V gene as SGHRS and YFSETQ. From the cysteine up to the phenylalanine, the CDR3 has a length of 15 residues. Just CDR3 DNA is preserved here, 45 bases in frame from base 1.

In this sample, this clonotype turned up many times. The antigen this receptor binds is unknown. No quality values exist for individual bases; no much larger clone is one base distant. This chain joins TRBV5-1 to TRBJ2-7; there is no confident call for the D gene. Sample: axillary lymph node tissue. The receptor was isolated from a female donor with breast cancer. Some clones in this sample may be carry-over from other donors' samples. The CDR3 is CASSLAVSPTYEQYF. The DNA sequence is TGCGCCAGCAGCTTGGCCGTCAGCCCAACCTACGAGCAGTACTTC.